A selection of T cell receptor beta chains follows, all from one sample in a study of OX40 agonist ivuxolimab in advanced cancers. Produced via immunoSEQ multiplex PCR; TCRdb's table is partial and in-frame only. The table lists approximately 23,000 clones, 75% to 90% of them singletons. The input for sequencing was CD4+ or CD8+ T cells sorted from blood, taken in a trial of the OX40 agonist ivuxolimab. All receptors come from an adult with an advanced solid tumor such as melanoma, head and neck, liver or kidney cancer. Each CDR3 is given with its conserved first and last residue. The D gene is left open where the match is weak. Size tells how often a clone was seen (once, few, many) or the class of an expanded clone, and some rows leave it out.

once | 15 | TRBD2 | TRBJ2-3 | TRBV6-1 | TGTGCCAGCAGATTACTAGCGGGGGGCACAGATACGCAGTATTTT | CASRLLAGGTDTQYF
- | 16 | TRBD1 | TRBJ2-1 | TRBV4-1 | TGCGCCAGCAGCCCGCGTTGGACAGGGACCTACAATGAGCAGTTCTTC | CASSPRWTGTYNEQFF
- | 15 | TRBD1 | TRBJ2-2 | TRBV6-5 | TGTGCCAGCAGCTCGGGACAGGCGGGGACCGGGGAGCTGTTTTTT | CASSSGQAGTGELFF
- | 13 | - | TRBJ2-5 | TRBV7-1 | TGTGCCAGCAGCTCCTACCTGGAAGAGACCCAGTACTTC | CASSSYLEETQYF
- | 16 | - | TRBJ2-3 | TRBV27 | TGTGCCAGCAGTCCCGGGGCAGGGGAGGGCACAGATACGCAGTATTTT | CASSPGAGEGTDTQYF
- | 11 | - | TRBJ1-2 | TRBV19 | TGTGCCACCCTGACCGAATATGGCTACACCTTC | CATLTEYGYTF
few | 13 | - | TRBJ1-1 | TRBV9 | TGTGCCAGCAGCGTGGGACCCCAGCATGAAGCTTTCTTT | CASSVGPQHEAFF
- | 13 | - | TRBJ2-7 | TRBV10-3 | TGTGCCATCAGTGACCCTGGCAACTACGAGCAGTACTTC | CAISDPGNYEQYF
- | 15 | TRBD1 | TRBJ2-7 | TRBV29-1 | TGCAGCGTTGAAGAGGGACAGCGGAACCCTTACGAGCAGTACTTC | CSVEEGQRNPYEQYF
- | 15 | - | TRBJ2-3 | TRBV9 | TGTGCCAGCAGCGTTGGAGGATCCGGCACAGATACGCAGTATTTT | CASSVGGSGTDTQYF
- | 12 | - | TRBJ2-3 | TRBV7-9 | TGTGCCAGCAGCTATCAGCGGGATACGCAGTATTTT | CASSYQRDTQYF
- | 15 | TRBD1 | TRBJ2-3 | TRBV6-4 | TGTGCCAGCAGTGACTCACAGGGGAGCACAGATACGCAGTATTTT | CASSDSQGSTDTQYF
- | 12 | - | TRBJ2-1 | TRBV7-2 | TGTGCCAGCAGCCCCGACATCGCAGGGCGGTTCTTC | CASSPDIAGRFF
- | 14 | - | TRBJ2-7 | TRBV7-9 | TGTGCCAGCAGCTTAGACGGGGAAACCTACGAGCAGTACTTC | CASSLDGETYEQYF
- | 16 | TRBD1 | TRBJ2-1 | TRBV10-1 | TGCGCCAGCATGGGCCGAGGACAGGCCATCTACAATGAGCAGTTCTTC | CASMGRGQAIYNEQFF
- | 15 | - | TRBJ2-5 | TRBV4-3 | TGCGCCAGCAGCCAAGACGCGGCAGCGCAAGAGACCCAGTACTTC | CASSQDAAAQETQYF
- | 15 | - | TRBJ2-5 | TRBV6-5 | TGTGCCAGCAGTTACTCAGTGGAGGGAGAAGAGACCCAGTACTTC | CASSYSVEGEETQYF
- | 12 | - | TRBJ1-2 | TRBV6-4 | TGTGCCAGCAGGGGTCCGAGTGGTGGCTACACCTTC | CASRGPSGGYTF
once | 18 | - | TRBJ2-5 | TRBV6-1 | TGTGCCAGCAGTGAAACAGGAAGTACTGGTCGTTGGGGGGAGACCCAGTACTTC | CASSETGSTGRWGETQYF
- | 15 | TRBD1 | TRBJ1-5 | TRBV2 | TGTGCCAGTAGGACAGGGCGAGGGGTCAATCAGCCCCAGCATTTT | CASRTGRGVNQPQHF
few | 13 | - | TRBJ2-3 | TRBV29-1 | TGCACCGACGAAGGGGCGATAACAGATACGCAGTATTTT | CTDEGAITDTQYF
few | 13 | - | TRBJ1-1 | TRBV6-5 | TGTGCCAGCAGTTACGGGGTGAGGGTTGAAGCTTTCTTT | CASSYGVRVEAFF
few | 13 | - | TRBJ2-3 | TRBV9 | TGTGCCAGCAGGGGGGGAGGCACAGATACGCAGTATTTT | CASRGGGTDTQYF
- | 16 | - | TRBJ2-3 | TRBV9 | TGTGCCAGCAGCGTAACCGGGGCCCCGGGTCCAGATACGCAGTATTTT | CASSVTGAPGPDTQYF
- | 15 | TRBD1 | TRBJ1-2 | TRBV10-3 | TGTGCCATCAGTGATGCCCCGGAGGGGGCAGATGGCTACACCTTC | CAISDAPEGADGYTF
- | 15 | - | TRBJ1-1 | TRBV5-1 | TGCGCCAGCAGCCTTTATGACACACGGAACACTGAAGCTTTCTTT | CASSLYDTRNTEAFF
- | 16 | - | TRBJ2-7 | TRBV9 | TGTGCCAGCAGCGGCGGGGACGGAGGTAGCACCTACGAGCAGTACTTC | CASSGGDGGSTYEQYF
- | 15 | TRBD2 | TRBJ2-1 | TRBV27 | TGTGCCAGCAGTATCGGGACTAGCGGTGACAATGAGCAGTTCTTC | CASSIGTSGDNEQFF
few | 14 | TRBD1 | TRBJ1-1 | TRBV9 | TGTGCCAGCAGCCCGACAGGGGTGGACACTGAAGCTTTCTTT | CASSPTGVDTEAFF
- | 15 | - | TRBJ1-2 | TRBV19 | TGTGCCAGTACCCTCGGAACCGGCCAGGGCGGGGGCTACACCTTC | CASTLGTGQGGGYTF
- | 15 | - | TRBJ1-2 | TRBV14 | TGTGCCAGCAGCCAAGATCGGGCAGGGATATATGGCTACACCTTC | CASSQDRAGIYGYTF
- | 15 | TRBD2 | TRBJ2-7 | TRBV10-3 | TGTGCCACCTCGGGACTAGCGGGAGGGCCAGCCGAGCAGTACTTC | CATSGLAGGPAEQYF
- | 14 | - | TRBJ1-2 | TRBV7-2 | TGTGCCAGCAGCTTAGGTCTTGGACCTCTTGGCTACACCTTC | CASSLGLGPLGYTF
- | 13 | - | TRBJ1-2 | TRBV9 | TGTGCCAGCAGCGTAGATGGTCAAGGAGGCTACACCTTC | CASSVDGQGGYTF
- | 16 | TRBD2 | TRBJ2-3 | TRBV7-9 | TGTGCCAGCAGCCCTATAGCGGGAGGAAGCACAGATACGCAGTATTTT | CASSPIAGGSTDTQYF
- | 15 | TRBD1 | TRBJ1-2 | TRBV7-3 | TGTGCCAGCAGCTTAACCGGGACAGGGGGCTATGGCTACACCTTC | CASSLTGTGGYGYTF
- | 12 | TRBD1 | TRBJ2-5 | TRBV19 | TGTGCCAGTACGGGACAGGGGGGGACCCAGTACTTC | CASTGQGGTQYF
- | 12 | - | TRBJ1-1 | TRBV15 | TGTGCCACCAGTCCCCTTAATTTGAGAGCTTTCTTT | CATSPLNLRAFF
- | 13 | - | TRBJ2-5 | TRBV9 | TGTGCCAGCAGTCAGGAGGGGTGGGAGACCCAGTACTTC | CASSQEGWETQYF
- | 13 | - | TRBJ1-4 | TRBV13 | TGTGCCAGCAGCTTAGGGGTGGATGAAAAACTGTTTTTT | CASSLGVDEKLFF
- | 14 | - | TRBJ2-3 | TRBV27 | TGTGCCAGCAGTTTACCGGGGGCGCAAGATACGCAGTATTTT | CASSLPGAQDTQYF
- | 15 | - | TRBJ2-1 | TRBV15 | TGTGCCACCAGCATGGGGACCAGCTCCTACAATGAGCAGTTCTTC | CATSMGTSSYNEQFF
- | 14 | - | TRBJ2-7 | TRBV7-9 | TGTGCCAGCACCTCATCAGAGCAAGCCTACGAGCAGTACTTC | CASTSSEQAYEQYF
- | 15 | TRBD2 | TRBJ2-3 | TRBV7-9 | TGTGCCAGCAGCTCCGTTGGAGCGGGAATAGATACGCAGTATTTT | CASSSVGAGIDTQYF
- | 13 | - | TRBJ1-2 | TRBV14 | TGTGCCAGCAGCCACGGAAGGAACTATGGCTACACCTTC | CASSHGRNYGYTF
- | 15 | TRBD2 | TRBJ2-1 | TRBV15 | TGTGCCACCAGCATTAGGGAGGGCCTGGGGAATGAGCAGTTCTTC | CATSIREGLGNEQFF
- | 15 | - | TRBJ2-1 | TRBV10-3 | TGTGCCATCAGTGGTGGACTGCTATCCTACAATGAGCAGTTCTTC | CAISGGLLSYNEQFF
- | 16 | - | TRBJ1-2 | TRBV9 | TGTGCCAGCAGCGTAGGCCCAGCTAACCCGAACTATGGCTACACCTTC | CASSVGPANPNYGYTF
- | 12 | - | TRBJ2-1 | TRBV6-6 | TGTGCCAGCAGCATACTAGTGGATGAGCAGTTCTTC | CASSILVDEQFF
few | 16 | TRBD2 | TRBJ2-6 | TRBV4-3 | TGCGCCAGCAGCCAAGCTAGCGGCTCTGGGGCCAACGTCCTGACTTTC | CASSQASGSGANVLTF
- | 12 | - | TRBJ1-1 | TRBV27 | TGTGCCAGCAGTCCGCCGAACACTGAAGCTTTCTTT | CASSPPNTEAFF
- | 15 | TRBD2 | TRBJ2-7 | TRBV4-3 | TGCGCCAGCAGCCAAGGGACTAGCGGGAACTACGAGCAGTACTTC | CASSQGTSGNYEQYF
- | 15 | TRBD1 | TRBJ2-5 | TRBV7-9 | TGTGCCAGCAGCTTAAGGGGGCAATGGCAAGAGACCCAGTACTTC | CASSLRGQWQETQYF
- | 10 | TRBD2 | TRBJ2-1 | TRBV2 | TGTGCCAGCATGGGGGGGGAGCAGTTCTTC | CASMGGEQFF
- | 13 | - | TRBJ2-3 | TRBV5-1 | TGCGCCAGCAGCTTGGAGGCCACAGATACGCAGTATTTT | CASSLEATDTQYF
- | 16 | - | TRBJ2-7 | TRBV9 | TGTGCCAGCAGCGTAGCAGGGCAGGGGGGCTCCTACGAGCAGTACTTC | CASSVAGQGGSYEQYF
- | 17 | - | TRBJ2-1 | TRBV7-2 | TGTGCCAGCAGCCCAACTAGCCTTAGCCCCTCCTACAATGAGCAGTTCTTC | CASSPTSLSPSYNEQFF